This record concerns one T cell receptor beta chain sequence. Its antigen is unknown. Germline lookup yields CDR1 GTSNPN and CDR2 SVGIG (reference sequence). Trimming cost V 5 bases and J 0 bases, with 5 bases left between them. The CDR3 contains 13 residues. Assay: immunoSEQ multiplex PCR; the TCRdb copy retains only in-frame clones and omits some. The sample lists about 64,000 clones; 60% to 80% were seen once. This specimen belongs to a study of memory CD4+ T cells and cytomegalovirus serostatus. Findings of the study overall: Each of approximately 70 CMV-associated TCRbeta sequences occurred in one to five individuals. Suggested: most of the CMV-linked TCR signature lies in CD4+ memory cells. A US-trained random forest predicted CMV serostatus with median AUC about 0.92.

The sort gate was single viable CD3+CD4+CD8-CD45RO+ cells for memory CD4+ T cells. The sequenced material came from memory CD4+ T cells from blood. The sequence was collected from an adult in good health and CMV-seronegative. This sequence joins TRBV30 and TRBJ2-6; D unresolved. CDR3 coding DNA: TGTGCCTGGGAAAGCTCTGGGGCCAACGTCCTGACTTTC. This gives the protein CAWESSGANVLTF.